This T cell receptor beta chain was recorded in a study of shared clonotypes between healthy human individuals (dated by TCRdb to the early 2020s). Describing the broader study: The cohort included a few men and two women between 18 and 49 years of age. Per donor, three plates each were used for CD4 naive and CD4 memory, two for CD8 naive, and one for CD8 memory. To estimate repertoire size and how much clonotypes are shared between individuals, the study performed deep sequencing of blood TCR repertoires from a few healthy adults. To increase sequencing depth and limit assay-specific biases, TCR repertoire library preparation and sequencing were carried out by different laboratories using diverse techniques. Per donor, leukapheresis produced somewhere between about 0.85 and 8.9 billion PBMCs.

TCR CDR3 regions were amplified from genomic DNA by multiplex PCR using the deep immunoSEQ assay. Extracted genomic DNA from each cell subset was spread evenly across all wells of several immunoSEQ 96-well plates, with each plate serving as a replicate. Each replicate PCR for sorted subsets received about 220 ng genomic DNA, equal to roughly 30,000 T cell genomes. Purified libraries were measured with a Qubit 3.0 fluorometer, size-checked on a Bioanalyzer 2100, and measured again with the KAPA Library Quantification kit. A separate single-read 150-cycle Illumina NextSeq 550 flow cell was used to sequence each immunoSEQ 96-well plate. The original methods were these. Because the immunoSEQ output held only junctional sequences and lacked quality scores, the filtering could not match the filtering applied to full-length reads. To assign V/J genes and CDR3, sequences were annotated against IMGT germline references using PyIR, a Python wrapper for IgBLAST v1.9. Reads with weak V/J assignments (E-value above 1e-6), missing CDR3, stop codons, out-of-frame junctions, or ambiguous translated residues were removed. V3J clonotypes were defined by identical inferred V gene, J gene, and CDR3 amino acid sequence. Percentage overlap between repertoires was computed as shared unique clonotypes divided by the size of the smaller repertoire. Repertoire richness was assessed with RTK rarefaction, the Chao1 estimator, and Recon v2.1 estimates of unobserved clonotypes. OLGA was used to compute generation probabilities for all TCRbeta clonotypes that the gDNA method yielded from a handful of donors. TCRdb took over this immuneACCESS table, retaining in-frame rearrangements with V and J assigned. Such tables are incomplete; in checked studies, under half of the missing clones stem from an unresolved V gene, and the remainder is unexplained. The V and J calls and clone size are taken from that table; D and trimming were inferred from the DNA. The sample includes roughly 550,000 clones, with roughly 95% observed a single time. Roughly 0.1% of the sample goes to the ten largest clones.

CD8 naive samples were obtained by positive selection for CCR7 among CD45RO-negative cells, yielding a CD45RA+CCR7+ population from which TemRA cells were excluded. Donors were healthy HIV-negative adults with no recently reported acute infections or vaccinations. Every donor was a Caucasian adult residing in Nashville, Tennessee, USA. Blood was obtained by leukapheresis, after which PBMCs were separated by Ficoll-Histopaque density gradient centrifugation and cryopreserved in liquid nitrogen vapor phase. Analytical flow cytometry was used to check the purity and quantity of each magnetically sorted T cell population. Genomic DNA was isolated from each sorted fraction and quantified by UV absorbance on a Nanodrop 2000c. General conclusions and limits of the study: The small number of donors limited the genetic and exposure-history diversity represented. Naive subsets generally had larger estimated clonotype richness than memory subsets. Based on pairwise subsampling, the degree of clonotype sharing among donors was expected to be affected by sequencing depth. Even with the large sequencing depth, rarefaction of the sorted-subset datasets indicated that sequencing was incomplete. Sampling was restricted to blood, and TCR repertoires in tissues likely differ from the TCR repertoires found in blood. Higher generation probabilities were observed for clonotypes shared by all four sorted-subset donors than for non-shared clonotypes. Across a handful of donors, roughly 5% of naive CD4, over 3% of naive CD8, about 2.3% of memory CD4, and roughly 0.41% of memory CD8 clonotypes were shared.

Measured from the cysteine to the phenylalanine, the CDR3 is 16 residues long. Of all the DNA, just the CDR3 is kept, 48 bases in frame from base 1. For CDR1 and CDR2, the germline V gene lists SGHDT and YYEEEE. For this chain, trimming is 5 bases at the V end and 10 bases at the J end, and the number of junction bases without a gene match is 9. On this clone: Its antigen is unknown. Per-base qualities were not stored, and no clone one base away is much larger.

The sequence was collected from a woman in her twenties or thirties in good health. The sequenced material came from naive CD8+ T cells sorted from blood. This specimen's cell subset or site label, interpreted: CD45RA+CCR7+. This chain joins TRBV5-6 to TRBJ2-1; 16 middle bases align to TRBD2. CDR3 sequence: CASRTGTSGRGWEQFF. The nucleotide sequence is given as TGTGCCAGCAGGACCGGGACTAGCGGGAGGGGATGGGAGCAGTTCTTC.